This T cell receptor (beta chain) was identified during a study of CD8 T cells in ankylosing spondylitis. The sample holds a few counts of this clonotype. Its matching antigen is unknown. Looked up from germline, CDR1 is SGHDT and CDR2 is YYEEEE. CDR3 length equals 14 residues. Deletions cut 4 bases from V and 1 base from J, with 11 bases between. Overall study findings and caveats: For ankylosing spondylitis blood, a TCR beta motif of about 8 highly homologous variants appeared characteristic. Disease-associated clones were reportedly significantly overrepresented in matched ankylosing spondylitis synovial fluid.

Each CDR3 protein is one row after TCRdb ran MiXCR on the 5' RACE reads. The table has roughly 440,000 distinct CDR3 sequences, 17% seen once; the top ten hold approximately 1%. The rearrangement links TRBV5-6 to TRBJ2-5, with D perhaps being TRBD1 or TRBD2 (5 bases each). This receptor was taken from a male donor with ankylosing spondylitis. Sequenced sample: blood, either unsorted or a sorted T cell fraction (not recorded which). The DNA of the CDR3 is TGTGCCAGCAGCCCGGGGCGGCGCCAAGAGACCCAGTACTTC. It specifies CASSPGRRQETQYF.